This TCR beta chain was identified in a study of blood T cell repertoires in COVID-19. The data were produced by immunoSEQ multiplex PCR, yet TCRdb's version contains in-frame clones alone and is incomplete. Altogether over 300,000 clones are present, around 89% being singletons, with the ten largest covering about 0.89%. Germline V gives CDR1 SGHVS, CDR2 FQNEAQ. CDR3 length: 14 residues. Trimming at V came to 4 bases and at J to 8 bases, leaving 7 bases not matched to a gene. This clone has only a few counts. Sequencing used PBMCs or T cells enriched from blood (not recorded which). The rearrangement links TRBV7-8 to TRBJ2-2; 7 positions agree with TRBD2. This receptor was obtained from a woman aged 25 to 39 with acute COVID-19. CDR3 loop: CASSSPGGGGELFF. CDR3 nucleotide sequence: TGTGCCAGCAGCTCGCCGGGGGGTGGAGGGGAGCTGTTTTTT.